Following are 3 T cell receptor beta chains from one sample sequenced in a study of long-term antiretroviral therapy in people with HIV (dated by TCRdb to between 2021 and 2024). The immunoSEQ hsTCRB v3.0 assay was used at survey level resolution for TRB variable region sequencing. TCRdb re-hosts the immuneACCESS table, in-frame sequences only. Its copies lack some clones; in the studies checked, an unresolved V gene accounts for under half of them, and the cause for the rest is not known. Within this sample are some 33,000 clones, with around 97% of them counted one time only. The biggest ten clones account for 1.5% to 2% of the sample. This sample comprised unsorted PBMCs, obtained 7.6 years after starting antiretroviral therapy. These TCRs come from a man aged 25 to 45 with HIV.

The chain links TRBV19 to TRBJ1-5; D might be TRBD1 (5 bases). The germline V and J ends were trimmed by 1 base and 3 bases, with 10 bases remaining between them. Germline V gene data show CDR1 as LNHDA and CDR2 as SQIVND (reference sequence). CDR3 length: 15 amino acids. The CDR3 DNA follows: TGTGCCAGTAGTATAGGATTGACAGCCAATCAGCCCCAGCATTTT. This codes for CASSIGLTANQPQHF.

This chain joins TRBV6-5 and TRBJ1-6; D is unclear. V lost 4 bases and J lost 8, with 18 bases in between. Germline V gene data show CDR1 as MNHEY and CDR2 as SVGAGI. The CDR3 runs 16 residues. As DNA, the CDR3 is TGTGCCAGCAGTTCAACGCCCCGACTCTTGGATTCACCCCTCCACTTT. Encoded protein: CASSSTPRLLDSPLHF.

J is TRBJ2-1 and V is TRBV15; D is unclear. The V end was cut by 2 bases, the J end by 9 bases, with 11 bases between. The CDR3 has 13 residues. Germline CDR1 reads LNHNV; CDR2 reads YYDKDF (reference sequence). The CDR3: CATSRHPSGEQFF. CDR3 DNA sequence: TGTGCCACCAGCAGACATCCGTCGGGTGAGCAGTTCTTC. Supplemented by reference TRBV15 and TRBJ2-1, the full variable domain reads DAMVIQNPRYQVTQFGKPVTLSCSQTLNHNVMYWYQQKSSQAPKLLFHYYDKDFNNEADTPDNFQSRRPNTSFCFLDIRSPGLGDTAMYLCATSRHPSGEQFFGPGTRLTVL.